This T cell receptor (beta chain) was captured in a study of shared clonotypes between healthy human individuals. For the study at large: A couple of women and a few men aged 18 to 49 made up the donors.

Donors comprised healthy HIV-negative adults lacking recent acute infections or vaccinations. Adult Caucasians living in Nashville, Tennessee made up all of the donors. Trimming took off 4 bases at V and 11 bases at J, with 12 bases between the two ends. The CDR3 totals 13 residues. Germline V gives CDR1 SGHTA, CDR2 FQGTGA. Ten immunoSEQ deep assay plates held the unsorted PBMC DNA. Produced via immunoSEQ multiplex PCR; TCRdb's table is partial and in-frame only. This sample carries approximately 510,000 clones, approximately 85% of them seen once, and the ten largest clones take about an eighth. This chain uses TRBV7-3 with TRBJ2-6; maybe TRBD1 (6 bases). The source is a woman aged 35 to 49 in good health. Some clones in this sample may be carry-over from other donors' samples. The sample taken for sequencing was PBMCs. This CDR3 is CASSYRVFDVLTF. The CDR3 DNA reads as TGTGCCAGCAGCTACAGGGTGTTCGACGTCCTGACTTTC.